The present entry profiles one T cell receptor beta chain with its context. Sequencing was performed with immunoSEQ multiplex PCR; in TCRdb, only in-frame clones are kept and a portion is missing. The data show around 4,500 clones, roughly 80% seen once. This specimen belongs to a study of neoadjuvant nivolumab and ipilimumab in lung cancer. The ends lost 1 base at V and 3 bases at J; junction bases unmatched: 4. The CDR3 length is 16 residues. Germline V gene data show CDR1 as LGHNA and CDR2 as YNFKEQ. This TCR came from an adult with non-small cell lung cancer. Some clones in this sample may be carry-over from other donors' samples. The sequenced sample was normal lung tissue adjacent to the tumor, obtained after neoadjuvant nivolumab, alone or with ipilimumab, at or shortly before surgery. This chain uses TRBV4-2 with TRBJ2-2; 8 bases map to TRBD2. The CDR3 loop reads CASSQAHGGDTGELFF. CDR3 sequence (DNA): TGTGCCAGCAGCCAAGCACACGGGGGGGACACCGGGGAGCTGTTTTTT.